What follows are 20 T cell receptor beta chains derived from one specimen sequenced in a study of T cells in Graves' hyperthyroidism and ophthalmopathy. RNA transcripts were the template for amplifying TCR beta CDR3 regions. HTBI primers were used for first-round RT-PCR of the TCR CDR3. MiXCR was run by TCRdb on the multiplex PCR reads, yielding one entry per CDR3 protein. The sample records about 700,000 distinct CDR3 sequences, 13% to 15% being singletons. The sequenced material came from blood. All receptors derive from a woman in her late teens or twenties with Graves' hyperthyroidism.

This clonotype was seen at least ten times. The J gene is TRBJ2-3, the V gene TRBV18; D is ambiguous. Germline CDR1 is KGHSH and CDR2 is LQKENI. With 3 bases removed from V and 4 bases from J, the gap between germline ends came to 5 bases. This CDR3 has 12 residues. DNA of the CDR3: TGTGCCAGCTCACCGATCGCAGATACGCAGTATTTT. Protein product: CASSPIADTQYF.

The chain combines TRBV6-1 with TRBJ2-3; no reliable D call. The CDR3 is made up of 13 amino acids. V lost 6 bases, J lost 4 bases, and 11 bases lay in between. From germline, CDR1 is MNHNS and CDR2 SASEGT. The CDR3 spells CASSPFEADTQYF. CDR3 DNA sequence: TGTGCCAGCAGCCCCTTTGAGGCAGATACGCAGTATTTT.

This clonotype has a count of ten or more. V is TRBV30 and J is TRBJ1-1; tentative D call: TRBD1 (6 bases). The germline V gene encodes CDR1 GTSNPN and CDR2 SVGIG (reference sequence). This CDR3 region has 15 residues. Trimming shortened V by 4 bases and J by 0 bases, and 15 bases separated the two germline ends. In DNA form, the CDR3 reads TGTGCCTGGAATGCGGGGGCTACTATGAACACTGAAGCTTTCTTT. Translation: CAWNAGATMNTEAFF.

In this sample, this clonotype turned up many times. The chain employs TRBV6-6 and TRBJ2-5; D is unclear. Germline CDR1 MNHNY, CDR2 SVGAGI (reference sequence). Trimming took off 2 bases at V and 5 bases at J, with 12 bases between the two ends. The CDR3 is 14 residues long. CDR3 in amino acids: CASSYAIEWETQYF. The DNA for the CDR3 is TGTGCCAGCAGTTACGCGATAGAGTGGGAGACCCAGTACTTC.

The gene calls are TRBV29-1 and TRBJ2-5; D gene ambiguous. V was cut by 2 bases and J by 5 bases, with 9 bases left in between. The V gene's germline CDR1 is SQVTM and CDR2 ANQGSEA. The CDR3 is 12 residues long. The CDR3 nucleotides read TGCAGCGTTGAATCCGCCCCCGAGACCCAGTACTTC. Translation: CSVESAPETQYF.

This clonotype was counted between two and nine times. The gene calls are TRBV5-1 and TRBJ2-7; a weak D match, TRBD2 (5 bases). V lost 0 bases, J lost 2 bases, and 18 bases lay in between. Germline assignment: CDR1 SGHRS and CDR2 YFSETQ. This CDR3 has 17 residues. The CDR3 is CASSLAVLSGTAYEQYF. Written as DNA, the CDR3 is TGCGCCAGCAGCTTGGCGGTTTTAAGCGGAACGGCCTACGAGCAGTACTTC.

This chain links TRBV6-1 with TRBJ2-2; 8 nucleotides align to TRBD1. The CDR3 length is 14 residues. CDR1 is MNHNS, CDR2 SASEGT, per germline. V was pared by 8 bases and J by 6 bases, with 8 bases of the junction left unmatched. CDR3 region: CASANLRGPGELFF. The CDR3 DNA reads TGTGCCAGCGCGAATCTCAGGGGGCCCGGGGAGCTGTTTTTT.

Ten or more counts support this clonotype. The chain combines TRBV2 with TRBJ2-7; possibly TRBD1 for D (5 bases). The CDR3 has 16 residues. V dropped 6 bases and J dropped 2 bases, with 20 bases sitting between them. Germline V gives CDR1 SNHLY, CDR2 FYNNEI. The CDR3 coding sequence is TGTGCCAGCAGCCGTCCTGAGGTTTGGGGCCCCTACGAGCAGTACTTC. Its translation is CASSRPEVWGPYEQYF.

The chain carries TRBV4-3 and TRBJ1-2; a weak D match, TRBD1 (6 bases). The V gene's germline CDR1 is LGHNA and CDR2 YSLEER. V lost 0 bases to trimming and J lost 4 bases, with 12 bases between them. CDR3 length equals 15 residues. CDR3 in amino acids: CASSQDKGTPYGYTF. The CDR3 nucleotides read TGCGCCAGCAGCCAAGATAAGGGGACACCCTATGGCTACACCTTC.

This clonotype was detected only a few times. This rearrangement joins TRBV4-1 to TRBJ2-1, with D perhaps TRBD2 (5 bases). This CDR3 contains 14 residues. Per germline, CDR1 MGHRA and CDR2 YSYEKL. V shed 2 bases and J shed 3 bases, with 8 bases lying between them. CDR3 loop: CASSQTGVYNEQFF. CDR3 DNA sequence: TGCGCCAGCAGCCAAACCGGGGTCTACAATGAGCAGTTCTTC.

This clonotype was seen many times. This sequence joins TRBV20-1 and TRBJ2-7; D is unresolved. CDR3 length: 12 residues. Trimming took 3 bases from V and 2 from J, leaving 8 bases between them. Germline assignment: CDR1 DFQATT and CDR2 SNEGSKA (reference sequence). CDR3 coding DNA: TGCAGTGCTAGGGACGGTCCCTACGAGCAGTACTTC. Protein: CSARDGPYEQYF.

This clonotype was detected ten times or more. This chain connects TRBV20-1 to TRBJ2-7; no clear D gene. Germline V lookup: CDR1 DFQATT, CDR2 SNEGSKA (reference sequence). Trimming took off 3 bases at V and 3 bases at J, with 6 bases between the two ends. This CDR3 comprises 11 residues. The CDR3 sequence: CSARANYEQYF. CDR3 in DNA: TGCAGTGCTAGGGCAAACTACGAGCAGTACTTC.

This chain links TRBV6-1 with TRBJ2-1, with TRBD1 identical over 9 bases. The ends lost 6 bases at V and 9 bases at J; junction bases unmatched: 9. Per germline, CDR1 MNHNS and CDR2 SASEGT. The CDR3 is 14 amino acids. CDR3 nucleotide sequence: TGTGCCAGCAGACCGGGACAGGGCCCGACTGAGCAGTTCTTC. Its protein product is CASRPGQGPTEQFF.

This clonotype was counted many times. This rearrangement joins TRBV7-6 to TRBJ2-7, with D unresolved. The CDR3 sequence is 15 residues long. V dropped 3 bases and J dropped 5 bases, with 17 bases sitting between them. Germline loops: CDR1 SGHVS, CDR2 FNYEAQ. Here the CDR3 DNA reads TGTGCCAGCAGCTTTTACCAGAAACCGGTGAACGAGCAGTACTTC. It is translated as CASSFYQKPVNEQYF.

This clonotype appeared many times. This rearrangement joins TRBV7-8 to TRBJ1-6; no definite D call. The CDR3 loop spans 15 amino acids. Trimming pared 1 base from V and 10 bases from J, leaving 14 bases between. Germline CDR1 and CDR2: SGHVS and FQNEAQ. This CDR3 is CASSLVARTGSPLHF. The CDR3 coding sequence is TGTGCCAGCAGCTTAGTTGCCAGGACGGGGTCACCCCTCCACTTT. Drawing the rest from reference TRBV7-8 and TRBJ1-6, the complete variable domain is GAGVSQSPRYKVAKRGQDVALRCDPISGHVSLFWYQQALGQGPEFLTYFQNEAQLDKSGLPSDRFFAERPEGSVSTLKIQRTQQEDSAVYLCASSLVARTGSPLHFGNGTRLTVT.

This clonotype occurred many times. V is TRBV20-1 and J is TRBJ2-5; 9 bases align to TRBD2. Germline assignment: CDR1 DFQATT and CDR2 SNEGSKA (reference sequence). The length of the CDR3 is 16 residues. Trimming cost V 1 base and J 5 bases; bases outside gene matches: 11. This CDR3 is CSARVAGVAGVETQYF. CDR3 DNA sequence: TGCAGTGCTAGAGTTGCCGGGGTAGCGGGAGTTGAGACCCAGTACTTC.

This clonotype was seen a few times. This chain joins TRBV20-1 and TRBJ2-5; possible D gene TRBD2, 5 bases. CDR1 and CDR2 from the germline V gene are DFQATT and SNEGSKA (reference sequence). The CDR3 has 14 residues. V was cut by 3 bases and J by 1 base, with 12 bases left in between. The CDR3 protein is CSASLRARQETQYF. For the CDR3, the DNA is TGCAGTGCTAGCCTGCGGGCCCGCCAAGAGACCCAGTACTTC.

Many counts were recorded for this clonotype. This rearrangement joins TRBV30 to TRBJ1-2, with D possibly TRBD1 on 5 matching bases. Trimming pared 2 bases from V and 4 bases from J, leaving 17 bases between. The length of the CDR3 is 15 residues. CDR1 GTSNPN and CDR2 SVGIG come from the germline V gene (reference sequence). This CDR3 reads CAWSPTPGWGYGYTF. CDR3 bases: TGTGCCTGGAGTCCGACCCCAGGGTGGGGCTATGGCTACACCTTC.

This clonotype was observed at least ten times. The chain is built from TRBV2 and TRBJ2-5; maybe TRBD2 (5 bases). This CDR3 is 16 amino acids long. With 3 bases removed from V and 2 bases from J, the gap between germline ends came to 16 bases. Germline CDR1 is SNHLY and CDR2 is FYNNEI. DNA for the CDR3: TGTGCCAGCAGTGAGGGGAGTATCGGTAGTCAAGAGACCCAGTACTTC. This translates into CASSEGSIGSQETQYF. The variable domain in full, completed from reference TRBV2 and TRBJ2-5, reads EPEVTQTPSHQVTQMGQEVILRCVPISNHLYFYWYRQILGQKVEFLVSFYNNEISEKSEIFDDQFSVERPDGSNFTLKIRSTKLEDSAMYFCASSEGSIGSQETQYFGPGTRLLVL.

V is TRBV2 and J is TRBJ2-4, with a tentative D call TRBD1 (6 bases). The CDR3 has 15 amino acids. Germline V gives CDR1 SNHLY, CDR2 FYNNEI. The V end lost 7 bases, the J end lost 2 bases, and 15 bases lay between the germline ends. CDR3 loop: CASTEQGLTKNIQYF. The CDR3 region has the DNA TGTGCCAGCACAGAACAGGGTCTGACCAAAAACATTCAGTACTTC. Full variable domain (rest looked up from reference TRBV2 and TRBJ2-4): EPEVTQTPSHQVTQMGQEVILRCVPISNHLYFYWYRQILGQKVEFLVSFYNNEISEKSEIFDDQFSVERPDGSNFTLKIRSTKLEDSAMYFCASTEQGLTKNIQYFGAGTRLSVL.